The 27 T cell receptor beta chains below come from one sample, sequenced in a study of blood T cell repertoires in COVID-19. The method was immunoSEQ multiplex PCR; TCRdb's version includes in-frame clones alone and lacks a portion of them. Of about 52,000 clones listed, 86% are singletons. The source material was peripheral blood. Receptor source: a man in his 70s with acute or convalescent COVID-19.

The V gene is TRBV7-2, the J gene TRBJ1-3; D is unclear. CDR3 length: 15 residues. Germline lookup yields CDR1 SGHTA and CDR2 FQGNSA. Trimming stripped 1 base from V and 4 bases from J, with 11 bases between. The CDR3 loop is CASSLDSLRGNTIYF. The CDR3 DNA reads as TGTGCCAGCAGCTTAGACAGCCTGAGAGGAAACACCATATATTTT.

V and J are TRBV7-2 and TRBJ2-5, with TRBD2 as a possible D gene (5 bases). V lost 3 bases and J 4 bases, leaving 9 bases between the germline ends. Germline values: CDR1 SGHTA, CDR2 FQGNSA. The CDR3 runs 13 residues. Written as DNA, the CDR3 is TGTGCCAGCAGCTTTCCGGCGGGAGAGACCCAGTACTTC. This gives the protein CASSFPAGETQYF.

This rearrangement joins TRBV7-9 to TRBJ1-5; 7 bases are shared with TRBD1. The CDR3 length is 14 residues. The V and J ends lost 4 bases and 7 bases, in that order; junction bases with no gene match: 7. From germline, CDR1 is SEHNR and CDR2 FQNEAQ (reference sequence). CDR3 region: CASSYEGARQPQHF. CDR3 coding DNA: TGTGCCAGCAGCTATGAGGGGGCCCGACAGCCCCAGCATTTT.

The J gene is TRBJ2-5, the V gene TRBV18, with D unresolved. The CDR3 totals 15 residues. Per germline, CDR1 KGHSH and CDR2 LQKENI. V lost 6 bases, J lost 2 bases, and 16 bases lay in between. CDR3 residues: CASSPASAAQETQYF. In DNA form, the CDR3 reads TGTGCCAGCTCCCCCGCTAGTGCGGCACAAGAGACCCAGTACTTC.

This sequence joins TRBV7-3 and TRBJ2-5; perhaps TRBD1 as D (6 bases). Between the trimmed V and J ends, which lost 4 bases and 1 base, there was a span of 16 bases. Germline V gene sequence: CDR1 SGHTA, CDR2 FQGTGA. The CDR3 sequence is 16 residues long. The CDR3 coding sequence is TGTGCCAGCAGCTCCGCATCCGGGACAAGCCAAGAGACCCAGTACTTC. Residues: CASSSASGTSQETQYF.

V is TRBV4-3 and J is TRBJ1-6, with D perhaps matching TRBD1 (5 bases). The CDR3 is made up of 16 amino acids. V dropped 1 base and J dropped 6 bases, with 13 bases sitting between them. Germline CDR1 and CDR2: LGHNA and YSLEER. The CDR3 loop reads CASSQAVRAGNSPLHF. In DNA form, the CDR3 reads TGCGCCAGCAGCCAAGCGGTCAGGGCTGGTAATTCACCCCTCCACTTT.

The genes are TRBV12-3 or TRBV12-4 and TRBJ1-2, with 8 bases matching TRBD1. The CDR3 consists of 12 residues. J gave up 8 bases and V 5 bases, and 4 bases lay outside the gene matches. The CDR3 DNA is TGTGCCAGCAGTCAGGGGGCCTGGGGCTACACCTTC. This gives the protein CASSQGAWGYTF.

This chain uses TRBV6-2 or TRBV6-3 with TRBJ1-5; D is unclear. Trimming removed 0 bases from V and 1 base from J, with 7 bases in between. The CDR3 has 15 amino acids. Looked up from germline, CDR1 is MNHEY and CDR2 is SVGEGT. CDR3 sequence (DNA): TGTGCCAGCAGTTACTCGAGAGGAAGCAATCAGCCCCAGCATTTT. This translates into CASSYSRGSNQPQHF.

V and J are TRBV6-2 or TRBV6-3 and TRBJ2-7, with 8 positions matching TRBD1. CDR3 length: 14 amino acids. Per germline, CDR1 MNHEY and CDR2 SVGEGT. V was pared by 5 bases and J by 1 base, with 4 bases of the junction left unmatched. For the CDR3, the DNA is TGTGCCAGCAGTCCGGGACAGGCATCCTACGAGCAGTACGTC. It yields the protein CASSPGQASYEQYV.

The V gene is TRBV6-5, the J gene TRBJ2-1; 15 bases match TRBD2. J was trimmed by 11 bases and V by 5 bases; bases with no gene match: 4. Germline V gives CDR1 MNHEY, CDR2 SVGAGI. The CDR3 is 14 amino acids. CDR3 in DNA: TGTGCCAGCAGTCCTGGGACTAGCGGGGGGAAGCAGTTCTTC. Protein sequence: CASSPGTSGGKQFF.

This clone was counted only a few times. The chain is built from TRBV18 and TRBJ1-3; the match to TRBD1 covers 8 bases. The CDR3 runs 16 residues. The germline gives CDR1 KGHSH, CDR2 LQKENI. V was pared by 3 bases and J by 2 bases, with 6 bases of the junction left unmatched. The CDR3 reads CASSPWDRTTGNTIYF. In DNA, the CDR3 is TGTGCCAGCTCACCCTGGGACAGGACGACTGGAAACACCATATATTTT.

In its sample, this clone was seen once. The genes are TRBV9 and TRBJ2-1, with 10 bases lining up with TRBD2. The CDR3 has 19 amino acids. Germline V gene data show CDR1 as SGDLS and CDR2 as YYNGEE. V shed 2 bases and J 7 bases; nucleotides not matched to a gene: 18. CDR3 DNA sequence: TGTGCCAGCAGCGTCTTTGGACAGGTTCCGGGACTAGCGCCGAATGAGCAGTTCTTC. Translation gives CASSVFGQVPGLAPNEQFF.

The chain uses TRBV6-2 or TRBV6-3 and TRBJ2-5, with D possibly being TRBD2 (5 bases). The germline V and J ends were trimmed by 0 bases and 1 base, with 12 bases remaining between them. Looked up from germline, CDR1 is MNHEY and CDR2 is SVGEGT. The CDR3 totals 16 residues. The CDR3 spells CASSYSRRASQETQYF. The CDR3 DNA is TGTGCCAGCAGTTACTCGAGGCGGGCTAGCCAAGAGACCCAGTACTTC.

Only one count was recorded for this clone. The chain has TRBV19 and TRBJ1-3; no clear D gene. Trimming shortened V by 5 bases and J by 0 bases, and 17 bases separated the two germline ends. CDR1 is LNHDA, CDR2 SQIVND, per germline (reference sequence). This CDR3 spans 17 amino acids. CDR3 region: CASSFTTIPSSGNTIYF. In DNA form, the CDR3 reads TGTGCCAGTAGTTTTACGACAATTCCAAGCTCTGGAAACACCATATATTTT.

In nucleotides, the CDR3 is TGTGCCAGCAGCTTACAGGGGACAGATACGCAGTATTTT. The encoded protein is CASSLQGTDTQYF. V usage is TRBV25-1 and J usage is TRBJ2-3; 7 bases map to TRBD1. V trimming: 6 bases; J trimming: 3 bases; junction bases outside the gene matches: 3. Germline V gene data show CDR1 as MGHDK and CDR2 as SYGVNS. The CDR3 runs to 13 residues.

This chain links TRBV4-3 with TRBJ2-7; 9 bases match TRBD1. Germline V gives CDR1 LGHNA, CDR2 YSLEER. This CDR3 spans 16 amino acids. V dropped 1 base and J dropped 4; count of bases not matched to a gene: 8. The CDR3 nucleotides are TGCGCCAGCAGCCAAGTCGGTGACAGGGGGACATACGAGCAGTACTTC. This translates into CASSQVGDRGTYEQYF.

As DNA, the CDR3 is TGTGCCAGCAGTCTAGTTAGCAATCAGCCCCAGCATTTT. Translation: CASSLVSNQPQHF. This sequence joins TRBV6-6 and TRBJ1-5; D is ambiguous. The length of the CDR3 is 13 residues. Germline assignment: CDR1 MNHNY and CDR2 SVGAGI (reference sequence). V lost 5 bases and J 0 bases, leaving 5 bases between the germline ends.

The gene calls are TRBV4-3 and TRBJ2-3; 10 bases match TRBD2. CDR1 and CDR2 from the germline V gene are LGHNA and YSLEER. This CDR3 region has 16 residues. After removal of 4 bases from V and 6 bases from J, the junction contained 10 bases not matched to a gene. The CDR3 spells CASSPQSSGGPDTQYF. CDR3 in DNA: TGCGCCAGCAGCCCGCAGAGTAGCGGGGGGCCGGATACGCAGTATTTT.

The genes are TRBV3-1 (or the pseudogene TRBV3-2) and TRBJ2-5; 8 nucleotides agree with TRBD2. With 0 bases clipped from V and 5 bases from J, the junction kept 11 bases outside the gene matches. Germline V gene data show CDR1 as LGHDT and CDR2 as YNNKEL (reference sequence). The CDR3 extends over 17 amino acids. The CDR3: CASSQDKYGRAKETQYF. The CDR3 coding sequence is TGTGCCAGCAGCCAAGACAAATACGGGAGGGCTAAGGAGACCCAGTACTTC.

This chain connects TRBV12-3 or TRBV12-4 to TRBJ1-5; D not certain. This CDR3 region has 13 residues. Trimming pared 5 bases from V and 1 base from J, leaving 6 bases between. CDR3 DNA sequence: TGTGCCAGCAGTGCACAGAGCAATCAGCCCCAGCATTTT. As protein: CASSAQSNQPQHF.

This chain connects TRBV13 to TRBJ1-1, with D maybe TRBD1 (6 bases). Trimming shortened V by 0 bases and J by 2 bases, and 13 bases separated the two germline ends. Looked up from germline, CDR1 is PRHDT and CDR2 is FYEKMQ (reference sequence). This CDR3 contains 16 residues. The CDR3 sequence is CASSLGTGSGNTEAFF. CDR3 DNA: TGTGCCAGCAGCTTAGGTACAGGGTCTGGCAACACTGAAGCTTTCTTT.

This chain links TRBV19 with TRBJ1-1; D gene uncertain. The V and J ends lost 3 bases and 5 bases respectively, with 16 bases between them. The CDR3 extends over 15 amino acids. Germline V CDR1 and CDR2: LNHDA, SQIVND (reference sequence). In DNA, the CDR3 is TGTGCCAGTAGTATTCATATGCTGAGGGTAACTGAAGCTTTCTTT. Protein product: CASSIHMLRVTEAFF.

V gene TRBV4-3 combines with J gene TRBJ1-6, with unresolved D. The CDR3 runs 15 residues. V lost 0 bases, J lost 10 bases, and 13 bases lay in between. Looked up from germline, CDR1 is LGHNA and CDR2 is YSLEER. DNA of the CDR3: TGCGCCAGCAGCCAAGACCCTTCGCGGAACTCACCCCTCCACTTT. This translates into CASSQDPSRNSPLHF.

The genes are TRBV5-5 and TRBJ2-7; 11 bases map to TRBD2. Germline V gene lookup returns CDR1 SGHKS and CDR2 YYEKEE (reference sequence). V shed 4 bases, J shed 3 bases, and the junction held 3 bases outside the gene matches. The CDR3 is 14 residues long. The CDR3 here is CASSPGLAVYEQYV. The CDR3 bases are TGTGCCAGCAGCCCGGGACTAGCGGTCTACGAGCAGTACGTC.

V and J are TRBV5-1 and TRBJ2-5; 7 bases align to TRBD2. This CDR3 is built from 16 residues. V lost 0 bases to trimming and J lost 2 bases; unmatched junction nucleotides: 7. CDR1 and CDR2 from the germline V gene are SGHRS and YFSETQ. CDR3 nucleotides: TGCGCCAGCAGCTTGGTCCGGGGAGGGGATCAAGAGACCCAGTACTTC. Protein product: CASSLVRGGDQETQYF.

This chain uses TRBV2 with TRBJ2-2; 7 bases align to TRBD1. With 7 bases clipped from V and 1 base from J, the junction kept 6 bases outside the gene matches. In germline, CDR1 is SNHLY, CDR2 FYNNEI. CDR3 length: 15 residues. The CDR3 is CASTETGMNTGELFF. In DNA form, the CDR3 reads TGTGCCAGCACTGAGACAGGGATGAACACCGGGGAGCTGTTTTTT.

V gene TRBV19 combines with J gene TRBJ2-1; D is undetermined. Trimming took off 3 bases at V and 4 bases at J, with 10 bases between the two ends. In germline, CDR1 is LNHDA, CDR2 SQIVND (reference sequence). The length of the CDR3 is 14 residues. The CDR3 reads CASSILADYNEQFF. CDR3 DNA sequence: TGTGCCAGTAGTATTCTGGCGGATTACAATGAGCAGTTCTTC.